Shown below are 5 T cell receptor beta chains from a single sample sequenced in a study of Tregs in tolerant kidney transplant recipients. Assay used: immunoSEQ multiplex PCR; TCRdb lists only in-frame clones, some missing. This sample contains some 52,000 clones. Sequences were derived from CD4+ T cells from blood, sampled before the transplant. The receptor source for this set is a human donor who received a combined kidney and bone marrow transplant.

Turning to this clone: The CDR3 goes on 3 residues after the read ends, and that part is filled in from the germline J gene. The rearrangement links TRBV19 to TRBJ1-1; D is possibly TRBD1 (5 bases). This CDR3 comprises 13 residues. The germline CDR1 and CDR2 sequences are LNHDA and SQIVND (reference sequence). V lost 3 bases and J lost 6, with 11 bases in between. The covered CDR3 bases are TGTGCCAGTAGTATGTTCGGGGGGGCTGAA. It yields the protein CASSMFGGAE. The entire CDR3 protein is CASSMFGGAEAFF.

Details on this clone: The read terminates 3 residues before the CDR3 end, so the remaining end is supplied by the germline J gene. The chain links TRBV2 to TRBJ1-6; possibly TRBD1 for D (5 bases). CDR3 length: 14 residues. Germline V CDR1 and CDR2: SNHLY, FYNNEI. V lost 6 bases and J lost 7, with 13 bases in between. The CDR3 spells CASRVRGENSPLHF. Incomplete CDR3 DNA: TGTGCCAGCAGGGTGCGAGGGGAGAATTCACCC. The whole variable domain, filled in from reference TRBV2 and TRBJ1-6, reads EPEVTQTPSHQVTQMGQEVILRCVPISNHLYFYWYRQILGQKVEFLVSFYNNEISEKSEIFDDQFSVERPDGSNFTLKIRSTKLEDSAMYFCASRVRGENSPLHFGNGTRLTVT.

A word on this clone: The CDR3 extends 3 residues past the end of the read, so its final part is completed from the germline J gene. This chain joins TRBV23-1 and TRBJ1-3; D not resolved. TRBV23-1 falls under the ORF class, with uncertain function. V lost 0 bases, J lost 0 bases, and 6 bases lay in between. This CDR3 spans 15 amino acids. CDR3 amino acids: CASSQSRLSGNTIYF. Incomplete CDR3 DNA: TGCGCCAGCAGTCAATCGCGACTCTCTGGAAACACC.

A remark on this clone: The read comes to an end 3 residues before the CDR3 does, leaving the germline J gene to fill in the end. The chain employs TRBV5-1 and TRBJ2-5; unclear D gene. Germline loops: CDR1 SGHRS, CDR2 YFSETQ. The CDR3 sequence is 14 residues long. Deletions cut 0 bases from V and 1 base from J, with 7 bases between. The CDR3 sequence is CASSLARFQETQYF. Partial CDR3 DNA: TGCGCCAGCAGCTTGGCTAGATTCCAAGAGACC. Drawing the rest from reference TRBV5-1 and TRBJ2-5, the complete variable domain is KAGVTQTPRYLIKTRGQQVTLSCSPISGHRSVSWYQQTPGQGLQFLFEYFSETQRNKGNFPGRFSGRQFSNSRSEMNVSTLELGDSALYLCASSLARFQETQYFGPGTRLLVL.

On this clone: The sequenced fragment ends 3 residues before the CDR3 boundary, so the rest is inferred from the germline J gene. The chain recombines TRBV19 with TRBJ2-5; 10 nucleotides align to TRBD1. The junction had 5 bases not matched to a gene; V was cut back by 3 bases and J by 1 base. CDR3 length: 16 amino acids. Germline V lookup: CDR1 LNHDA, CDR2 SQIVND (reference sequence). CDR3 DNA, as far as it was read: TGTGCCAGTAGTATTCAGGGACAGGGGCGCCAAGAGACC. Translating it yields CASSIQGQGRQET. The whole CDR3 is CASSIQGQGRQETQYF. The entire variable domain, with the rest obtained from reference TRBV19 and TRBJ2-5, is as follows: DGGITQSPKYLFRKEGQNVTLSCEQNLNHDAMYWYRQDPGQGLRLIYYSQIVNDFQKGDIAEGYSVSREKKESFPLTVTSAQKNPTAFYLCASSIQGQGRQETQYFGPGTRLLVL.